This T cell receptor (beta chain) was recovered during a study of T cell repertoires in ileal Crohn's disease. Findings and limits, study-wide: Every patient over 26.8% clonality showed endoscopic recurrence. Sorted CD8 T cells held more high-frequency clones than CD4. Compared with non-smokers, active smokers at surgery showed more clonal expansions.

Sequencing used immunoSEQ multiplex PCR; TCRdb keeps in-frame clones, though not all of them. The data show fewer than 10,000 clones, with about three quarters seen just once and under 9% held by the top ten. Patients were adults with ileal or ileocolonic Crohn's disease needing resection. Germline V gene sequence: CDR1 MNHNS, CDR2 SASEGT. Trimming at V came to 6 bases and at J to 3 bases, leaving 3 bases not matched to a gene. The CDR3 runs 14 residues. Notes on this clone: What it binds is unknown.

Input material: ileal tissue. This TCR was sampled from an adult with Crohn's disease. The rearrangement joins TRBV6-1 to TRBJ2-7, with TRBD2 matching over 12 bases. CDR3: CASRLAGGNYEQYF. For the CDR3, the DNA is TGTGCCAGCAGACTAGCGGGGGGTAACTACGAGCAGTACTTC.